Shown below are 8 T cell receptor beta chains from a single sample sequenced in a study of blood T cell repertoires in COVID-19. Only in-frame clones appear in the TCRdb table, and some are missing; sequencing was by immunoSEQ multiplex PCR. The sample lists roughly 28,000 clones; 88% were seen once. Sequenced: peripheral blood. The receptors were sampled from a woman between 50 and 59 years old with active COVID-19.

The rearrangement joins TRBV5-5 to TRBJ2-3; possibly TRBD2 for D (6 bases). The germline V and J ends were trimmed by 5 bases and 0 bases, with 10 bases remaining between them. The CDR3 extends over 14 amino acids. Germline values: CDR1 SGHKS, CDR2 YYEKEE (reference sequence). Here the CDR3 DNA reads TGTGCCAGCAGTCCCGGGACTAGCACAGATACGCAGTATTTT. It is translated as CASSPGTSTDTQYF. The full variable domain, its missing parts supplied by reference TRBV5-5 and TRBJ2-3, is DAGVTQSPTHLIKTRGQQVTLRCSPISGHKSVSWYQQVLGQGPQFIFQYYEKEERGRGNFPDRFSARQFPNYSSELNVNALLLGDSALYLCASSPGTSTDTQYFGPGTRLTVL.

This clone was observed a handful of times. V gene TRBV27 combines with J gene TRBJ2-1; the match to TRBD2 covers 13 bases. The CDR3 consists of 16 residues. Losses at the gene ends were 5 bases for V and 10 bases for J; bases not matched to a gene: 11. The V gene's germline CDR1 is MNHEY and CDR2 SMNVEV (reference sequence). The CDR3 loop is CASSNRLAGGVGEQFF. The CDR3 DNA sequence: TGTGCCAGCAGTAACAGACTAGCGGGAGGAGTGGGGGAGCAGTTCTTC.

V usage is TRBV11-2 and J usage is TRBJ2-3; tentative D call: TRBD2 (5 bases). The CDR3 has 14 amino acids. V lost 4 bases and J lost 6, with 14 bases in between. Per the germline V gene, CDR1 is SGHAT and CDR2 is FQNNGV. The CDR3 DNA follows: TGTGCCAGCAGCTCACTAGTCCAGACGGATACGCAGTATTTT. This codes for CASSSLVQTDTQYF.

The chain combines TRBV7-9 with TRBJ2-4, with D possibly TRBD2 on 6 matching bases. This CDR3 region has 14 residues. V was cut by 1 base and J by 4 bases, with 8 bases left in between. In germline, CDR1 is SEHNR, CDR2 FQNEAQ (reference sequence). This CDR3 is CASSLGSGKNIQYF. As DNA, the CDR3 is TGTGCCAGCAGCTTAGGTAGCGGAAAAAACATTCAGTACTTC. The full variable domain, in which reference TRBV7-9 and TRBJ2-4 provide the parts outside the CDR3, is DTGVSQNPRHKITKRGQNVTFRCDPISEHNRLYWYRQTLGQGPEFLTYFQNEAQLEKSRLLSDRFSAERPKGSFSTLEIQRTEQGDSAMYLCASSLGSGKNIQYFGAGTRLSVL.

The rearrangement links TRBV28 to TRBJ2-1; no clear D. V lost 5 bases and J lost 5, with 13 bases in between. Per germline, CDR1 MDHEN and CDR2 SYDVKM. The CDR3 is 14 amino acids. The CDR3 protein is CASSPVGVDNEQFF. The CDR3 DNA is TGTGCCAGCAGTCCCGTCGGAGTAGACAATGAGCAGTTCTTC.

The chain uses TRBV19 and TRBJ2-3; TRBD1 might be the D (7 bases). The CDR3 is 15 amino acids. Trimming shortened V by 6 bases and J by 2 bases, and 15 bases separated the two germline ends. Germline CDR1 LNHDA, CDR2 SQIVND (reference sequence). Here the CDR3 reads CASRAGTAITDTQYF. CDR3 DNA: TGTGCCAGTAGGGCGGGGACAGCCATCACAGATACGCAGTATTTT.

The V gene is TRBV3-1 (or the pseudogene TRBV3-2), the J gene TRBJ2-7; D possibly corresponds to TRBD1 (6 bases). Trimming took 7 bases from V and 6 from J, leaving 13 bases between them. The CDR3 is 12 residues long. Germline CDR1 and CDR2: LGHDT and YNNKEL (reference sequence). CDR3 coding DNA: TGTGCCAGCAACACAGGGCTAGGCGAGCAGTACTTC. Residues: CASNTGLGEQYF.

V is TRBV4-2 and J is TRBJ2-5, with D perhaps TRBD1 (6 bases). The CDR3 totals 17 residues. Germline lookup yields CDR1 LGHNA and CDR2 YNFKEQ. V was trimmed by 0 bases and J by 1 base, leaving 15 bases between them. CDR3 region: CASSQDGRTDFQETQYF. CDR3 nucleotides: TGTGCCAGCAGCCAAGATGGGCGGACAGACTTCCAAGAGACCCAGTACTTC.